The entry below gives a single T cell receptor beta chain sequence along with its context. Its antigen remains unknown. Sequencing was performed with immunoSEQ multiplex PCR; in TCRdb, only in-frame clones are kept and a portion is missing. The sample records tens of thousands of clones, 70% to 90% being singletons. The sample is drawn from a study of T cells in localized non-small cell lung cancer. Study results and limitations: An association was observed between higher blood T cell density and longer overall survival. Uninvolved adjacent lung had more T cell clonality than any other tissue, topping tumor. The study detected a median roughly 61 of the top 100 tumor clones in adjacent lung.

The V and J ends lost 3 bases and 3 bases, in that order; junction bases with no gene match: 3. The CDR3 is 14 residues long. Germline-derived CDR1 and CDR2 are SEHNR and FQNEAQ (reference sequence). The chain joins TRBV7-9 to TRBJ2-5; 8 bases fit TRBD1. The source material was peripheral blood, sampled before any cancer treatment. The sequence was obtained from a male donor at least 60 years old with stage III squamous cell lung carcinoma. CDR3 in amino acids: CASSFVTGEETQYF. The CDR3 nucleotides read TGTGCCAGCAGCTTTGTGACAGGGGAAGAGACCCAGTACTTC.